These T cell receptor beta chains were read from a single sample in a study of PD-1 blockade in classical Hodgkin lymphoma. Profiled with immunoSEQ multiplex PCR; TCRdb holds only in-frame clones, not every one. Of about 98,000 clones in the sample, roughly 81% are singletons; the top ten hold 15% to 20%. The sequences come from peripheral blood mononuclear cells (PBMCs), collected before the second cycle of nivolumab. Every receptor here comes from a human donor with classical Hodgkin lymphoma. The CDR3 runs from the conserved cysteine through the conserved F or W. D genes are given only for firm matches. Rows give clone size only sometimes, using once, few, many, or a class for an expanded clone.

d_call: .; j_call: TRBJ2-7; clone_size: .; v_call: TRBV27; cdr3_aa: CASSRAGRFYEQYF; cdr3_nt: TGTGCCAGCAGTAGGGCGGGACGATTTTACGAGCAGTACTTC
d_call: TRBD2; j_call: TRBJ2-7; clone_size: .; v_call: TRBV5-4; cdr3_aa: CASSTGTRIYEQYF; cdr3_nt: TGTGCCAGCAGCACCGGGACTAGAATCTACGAGCAGTACTTC
d_call: .; j_call: TRBJ1-5; clone_size: .; v_call: TRBV19; cdr3_aa: CASSIVAARGDQPQHF; cdr3_nt: TGTGCCAGTAGTATAGTAGCGGCGCGGGGAGATCAGCCCCAGCATTTT
d_call: .; j_call: TRBJ2-1; clone_size: .; v_call: TRBV7-8; cdr3_aa: CASSPEGSYNEQFF; cdr3_nt: TGTGCCAGCAGCCCCGAAGGCTCCTACAATGAGCAGTTCTTC
d_call: TRBD2; j_call: TRBJ2-7; clone_size: .; v_call: TRBV5-4; cdr3_aa: CASSPYSGMGSYEQYF; cdr3_nt: TGTGCCAGCAGCCCATATAGCGGGATGGGCTCCTACGAGCAGTACTTC
d_call: .; j_call: TRBJ1-3; clone_size: .; v_call: TRBV7-9; cdr3_aa: CASSLRFREGNTIYF; cdr3_nt: TGTGCCAGCAGCTTAAGGTTCAGGGAGGGAAACACCATATATTTT
d_call: TRBD1; j_call: TRBJ2-2; clone_size: few; v_call: TRBV30; cdr3_aa: CAWSPPTGGSTGELFF; cdr3_nt: TGTGCCTGGAGTCCACCTACAGGGGGTAGCACCGGGGAGCTGTTTTTT
d_call: .; j_call: TRBJ1-5; clone_size: .; v_call: TRBV10-2; cdr3_aa: CASSDGIQPQHF; cdr3_nt: TGCGCCAGCAGTGACGGAATTCAGCCCCAGCATTTT
d_call: .; j_call: TRBJ2-7; clone_size: .; v_call: TRBV6-5; cdr3_aa: CASSQGGTGEQYF; cdr3_nt: TGTGCCAGCAGCCAAGGTGGAACGGGGGAGCAGTACTTC
d_call: TRBD1; j_call: TRBJ1-1; clone_size: .; v_call: TRBV5-6; cdr3_aa: CASSLGQGEVAFF; cdr3_nt: TGTGCCAGCAGCCTCGGACAGGGGGAGGTGGCTTTCTTT
d_call: .; j_call: TRBJ2-7; clone_size: .; v_call: TRBV7-9; cdr3_aa: CASSFGVKAYEQYF; cdr3_nt: TGTGCCAGCAGCTTCGGGGTGAAGGCCTACGAGCAGTACTTC
d_call: .; j_call: TRBJ1-1; clone_size: .; v_call: TRBV7-2; cdr3_aa: CASSLAPGLAEAFF; cdr3_nt: TGTGCCAGCAGCTTAGCGCCAGGGCTCGCTGAAGCTTTCTTT
d_call: .; j_call: TRBJ1-3; clone_size: .; v_call: TRBV6-1; cdr3_aa: CAISETGSGNTIYF; cdr3_nt: TGTGCCATTTCTGAGACAGGCTCTGGAAACACCATATATTTT
d_call: .; j_call: TRBJ2-5; clone_size: .; v_call: TRBV4-1; cdr3_aa: CASSQARNPQETQYF; cdr3_nt: TGCGCCAGCAGCCAAGCTCGTAACCCTCAAGAGACCCAGTACTTC
d_call: .; j_call: TRBJ1-2; clone_size: .; v_call: TRBV4-2; cdr3_aa: CASSQASYGYTF; cdr3_nt: TGTGCCAGCAGCCAAGCCAGCTATGGCTACACCTTC
d_call: .; j_call: TRBJ1-4; clone_size: .; v_call: TRBV7-9; cdr3_aa: CASSLAMGGNEKLFF; cdr3_nt: TGTGCCAGCAGCTTAGCGATGGGAGGTAATGAAAAACTGTTTTTT
d_call: .; j_call: TRBJ2-7; clone_size: medium-sized; v_call: TRBV2; cdr3_aa: CASSESQGLWYEQYF; cdr3_nt: TGTGCCAGCAGTGAAAGTCAGGGGCTCTGGTACGAGCAGTACTTC
d_call: TRBD2; j_call: TRBJ2-5; clone_size: .; v_call: TRBV15; cdr3_aa: CATSGGTSGYQETQYF; cdr3_nt: TGTGCCACCAGCGGGGGGACTAGCGGTTACCAAGAGACCCAGTACTTC
d_call: TRBD1; j_call: TRBJ1-2; clone_size: .; v_call: TRBV6-1; cdr3_aa: CASRLGQGSSGYTF; cdr3_nt: TGTGCCAGCAGGCTCGGACAGGGTTCGAGTGGCTACACCTTC
d_call: .; j_call: TRBJ1-5; clone_size: .; v_call: TRBV28; cdr3_aa: CASTPMGREPQHF; cdr3_nt: TGTGCCAGCACCCCCATGGGTCGGGAGCCCCAGCATTTT
d_call: TRBD2; j_call: TRBJ2-1; clone_size: .; v_call: TRBV27; cdr3_aa: CASTRTSDRQFF; cdr3_nt: TGTGCCAGCACCCGAACTAGCGATCGGCAGTTCTTC